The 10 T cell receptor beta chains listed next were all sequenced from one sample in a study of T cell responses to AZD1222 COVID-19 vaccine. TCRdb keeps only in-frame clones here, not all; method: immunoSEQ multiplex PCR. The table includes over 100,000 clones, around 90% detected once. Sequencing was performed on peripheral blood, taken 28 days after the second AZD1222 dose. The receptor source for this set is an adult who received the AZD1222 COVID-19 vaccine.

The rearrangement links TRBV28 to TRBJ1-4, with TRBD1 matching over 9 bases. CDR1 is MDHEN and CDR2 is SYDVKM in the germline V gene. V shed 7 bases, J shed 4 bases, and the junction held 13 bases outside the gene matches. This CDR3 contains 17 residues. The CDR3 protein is CASIQTGTGSNNEKLFF. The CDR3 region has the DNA TGTGCCAGCATCCAGACTGGGACAGGGTCAAATAATGAAAAACTGTTTTTT.

CDR3 sequence reads: CASSGQGAVNNQPQHF. The CDR3 bases are TGTGCCAGCAGTGGCCAGGGGGCGGTAAACAATCAGCCCCAGCATTTT. The V and J genes are TRBV6-2 or TRBV6-3 and TRBJ1-5, with 8 bases matching TRBD1. V lost 5 bases, J lost 3 bases, and 9 bases stayed unmatched. The germline gives CDR1 MNHEY, CDR2 SVGEGT. The CDR3 length is 16 residues.

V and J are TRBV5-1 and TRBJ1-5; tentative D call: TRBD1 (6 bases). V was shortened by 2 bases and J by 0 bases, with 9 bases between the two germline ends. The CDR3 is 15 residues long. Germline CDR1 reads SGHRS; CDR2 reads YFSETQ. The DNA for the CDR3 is TGCGCCAGCAGCTTAAGGGGGGCTAGCAATCAGCCCCAGCATTTT. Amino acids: CASSLRGASNQPQHF.

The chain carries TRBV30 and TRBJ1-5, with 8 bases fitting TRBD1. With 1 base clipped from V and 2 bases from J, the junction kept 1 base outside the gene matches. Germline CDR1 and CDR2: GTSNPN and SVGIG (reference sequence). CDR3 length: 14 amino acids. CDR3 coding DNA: TGTGCCTGGAGTGCGGGACAGGGCAATCAGCCCCAGCATTTT. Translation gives CAWSAGQGNQPQHF.

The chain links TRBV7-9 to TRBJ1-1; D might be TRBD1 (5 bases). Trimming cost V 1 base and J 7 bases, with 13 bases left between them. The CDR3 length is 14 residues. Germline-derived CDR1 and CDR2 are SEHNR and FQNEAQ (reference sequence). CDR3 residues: CASSLDGGGFEAFF. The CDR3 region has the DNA TGTGCCAGCAGCTTAGATGGCGGGGGGTTTGAAGCTTTCTTT.

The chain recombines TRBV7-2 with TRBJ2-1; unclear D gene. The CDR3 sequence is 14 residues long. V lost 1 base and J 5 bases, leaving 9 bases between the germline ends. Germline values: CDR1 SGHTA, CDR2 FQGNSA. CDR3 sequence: CASSLVVRNNEQFF. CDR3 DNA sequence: TGTGCCAGCAGCTTAGTGGTCAGGAACAATGAGCAGTTCTTC.

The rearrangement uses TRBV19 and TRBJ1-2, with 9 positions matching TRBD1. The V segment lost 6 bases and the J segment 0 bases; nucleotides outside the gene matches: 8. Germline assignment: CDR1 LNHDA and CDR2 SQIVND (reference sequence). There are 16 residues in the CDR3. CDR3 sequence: CASRETGGSANYGYTF. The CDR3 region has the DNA TGTGCCAGTAGAGAGACAGGGGGGTCTGCTAACTATGGCTACACCTTC.

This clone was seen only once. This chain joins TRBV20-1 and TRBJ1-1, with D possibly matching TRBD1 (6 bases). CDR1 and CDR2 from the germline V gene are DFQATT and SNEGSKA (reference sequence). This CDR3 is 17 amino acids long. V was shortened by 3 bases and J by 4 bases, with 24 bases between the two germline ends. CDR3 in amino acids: CSASEGGRVRPGTEAFF. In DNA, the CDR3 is TGCAGTGCTAGTGAGGGGGGCAGGGTCCGTCCTGGCACTGAAGCTTTCTTT.

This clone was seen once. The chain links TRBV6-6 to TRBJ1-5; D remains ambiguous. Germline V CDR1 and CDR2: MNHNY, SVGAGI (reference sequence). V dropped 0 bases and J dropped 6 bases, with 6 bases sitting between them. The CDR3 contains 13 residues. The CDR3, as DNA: TGTGCCAGCAGTTACTCGGCGGGTCAGCCCCAGCATTTT. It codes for CASSYSAGQPQHF.

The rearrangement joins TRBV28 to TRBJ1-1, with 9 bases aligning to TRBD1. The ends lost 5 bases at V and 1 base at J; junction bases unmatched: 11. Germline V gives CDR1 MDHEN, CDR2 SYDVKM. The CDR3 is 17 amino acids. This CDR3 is CASSPSSGQGGNTEAFF. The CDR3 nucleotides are TGTGCCAGCAGTCCCTCCTCGGGACAGGGCGGGAACACTGAAGCTTTCTTT.